What follows are 8 T cell receptor beta chains derived from one specimen sequenced in a study of shared T cell receptors in the human thymus. TCRdb's table, derived via immunoSEQ multiplex PCR, lists solely in-frame clones and lacks some. The table records hundreds of thousands of clones, about 87% of them present only once. The data also belong to a second study, concerning human thymus T cells.

The sequencing input was thymocytes. These receptor sequences come from a boy under two years old with a congenital heart defect.

J is TRBJ2-3 and V is TRBV27, with D possibly being TRBD2 (5 bases). Per germline, CDR1 MNHEY and CDR2 SMNVEV (reference sequence). The V gene lost 5 bases and the J gene lost 6 bases, with 15 bases spanning the gap. The CDR3 length is 14 residues. CDR3 sequence: CASSPRLARDTQYF. The CDR3 coding sequence is TGTGCCAGCAGTCCGCGGCTAGCCAGGGATACGCAGTATTTT.

The chain recombines TRBV14 with TRBJ2-3; TRBD2 matches at 16 bases. This CDR3 is built from 19 residues. The germline gives CDR1 SGHDN, CDR2 FVKESK. The ends lost 2 bases at V and 1 base at J; junction bases unmatched: 6. CDR3 protein: CASSQWGLAGGLRTDTQYF. Written as DNA, the CDR3 is TGTGCCAGCAGCCAATGGGGACTAGCGGGAGGGCTTCGCACAGATACGCAGTATTTT.

This chain links TRBV19 with TRBJ2-2, with D possibly matching TRBD2 (6 bases). CDR1 and CDR2 (germline): LNHDA, SQIVND (reference sequence). Trimming removed 6 bases at V and 5 bases at J, with 19 bases between. The length of the CDR3 is 16 residues. CDR3 residues: CASRTRPGLKTGELFF. CDR3 coding DNA: TGTGCCAGTAGAACAAGACCGGGACTCAAGACCGGGGAGCTGTTTTTT.

The chain recombines TRBV4-1 with TRBJ1-4; 7 bases line up with TRBD1. Trimming took 4 bases from V and 3 from J; bases not matched to a gene: 5. CDR3 length: 15 amino acids. Germline assignment: CDR1 MGHRA and CDR2 YSYEKL. This CDR3 reads CASSPNRGANEKLFF. The CDR3 nucleotides are TGCGCCAGCAGCCCGAACAGGGGTGCTAATGAAAAACTGTTTTTT.

V gene TRBV28 combines with J gene TRBJ1-2; D possibly corresponds to TRBD1 (6 bases). Germline V gene data show CDR1 as MDHEN and CDR2 as SYDVKM. The CDR3 consists of 14 residues. Trimming took off 0 bases at V and 3 bases at J, with 8 bases between the two ends. CDR3 sequence (DNA): TGTGCCAGCAGTTTATGTGGGACATACTATGGCTACACCTTC. This codes for CASSLCGTYYGYTF.

V gene TRBV4-1 combines with J gene TRBJ2-7, with 10 positions matching TRBD1. The CDR3 extends over 16 amino acids. Germline-derived CDR1 and CDR2 are MGHRA and YSYEKL. The trim removed 1 base at V and 3 bases at J, leaving 6 bases unmatched. The CDR3 reads CASSQGPGQGNYEQYF. The CDR3 region has the DNA TGCGCCAGCAGCCAAGGTCCGGGACAGGGGAACTACGAGCAGTACTTC.

The chain links TRBV9 to TRBJ1-1; 10 nucleotides agree with TRBD1. From germline, CDR1 is SGDLS and CDR2 YYNGEE. The CDR3 sequence is 15 residues long. V shed 4 bases and J 4 bases; nucleotides not matched to a gene: 7. The CDR3 spells CASSRGQGLITEAFF. In nucleotides, the CDR3 is TGTGCCAGCAGCAGGGGACAGGGGCTTATCACTGAAGCTTTCTTT.

CDR3 in amino acids: CASSPVLAGGAYEQYF. In nucleotides, the CDR3 is TGTGCCAGCAGCCCCGTTCTAGCGGGAGGGGCCTACGAGCAGTACTTC. The chain links TRBV7-9 to TRBJ2-7, with 12 bases fitting TRBD2. The CDR3 consists of 16 residues. The V segment lost 5 bases and the J segment 2 bases; nucleotides outside the gene matches: 7. CDR1 and CDR2 (germline): SEHNR, FQNEAQ (reference sequence).